What follows are 15 T cell receptor beta chains derived from one specimen sequenced in a study of technical replicates of blood from several donors. Assay used: immunoSEQ multiplex PCR; TCRdb lists only in-frame clones, some missing. The table has 79,000 or so clones, about 93% seen once; the top ten hold approximately 0.4%. The sample consisted of T cells isolated from PBMCs. Receptors were obtained from a human donor in good health.

J is TRBJ2-7 and V is TRBV7-2, with 10 bases aligning to TRBD2. The CDR3 covers 15 residues. V shed 2 bases and J 2 bases; nucleotides not matched to a gene: 3. CDR1 and CDR2 (germline): SGHTA, FQGNSA. The CDR3 nucleotides read TGTGCCAGCAGCTTACTAGCGGGAGACGCCTACGAGCAGTACTTC. Translation gives CASSLLAGDAYEQYF. Supplemented by reference TRBV7-2 and TRBJ2-7, the full variable domain reads GAGVSQSPSNKVTEKGKDVELRCDPISGHTALYWYRQSLGQGLEFLIYFQGNSAPDKSGLPSDRFSAERTGGSVSTLTIQRTQQEDSAVYLCASSLLAGDAYEQYFGPGTRLTVT.

The rearrangement links TRBV30 to TRBJ2-1; maybe TRBD1 (7 bases). V gave up 0 bases and J gave up 9 bases, with 12 bases separating them. Germline-derived CDR1 and CDR2 are GTSNPN and SVGIG (reference sequence). The CDR3 is 13 residues long. The CDR3 DNA follows: TGTGCCTGGAGTGTACGGCGGGACAGTGAGCAGTTCTTC. Amino acid sequence: CAWSVRRDSEQFF. Full variable domain (missing parts from reference TRBV30 and TRBJ2-1): SQTIHQWPATLVQPVGSPLSLECTVEGTSNPNLYWYRQAAGRGLQLLFYSVGIGQISSEVPQNLSASRPQDRQFILSSKKLLLSDSGFYLCAWSVRRDSEQFFGPGTRLTVL.

Regarding this clone: At one boundary the junction diverges from the germline segment, which might be a read error. The genes are TRBV11-3 and TRBJ2-2; the match to TRBD2 covers 14 bases. Germline assignment: CDR1 SGHNT and CDR2 YENEEA. The CDR3 covers 17 residues. CDR3 region: CASSRRTSGRNPGELFF. The CDR3 bases are TGTGCCAGCAGCAGACGGACTAGCGGGAGGAACCCCGGGGAGCTGTTTTTT.

The chain recombines TRBV15 with TRBJ2-2; D unresolved. V lost 5 bases to trimming and J lost 4 bases, with 5 bases between them. The CDR3 is made up of 12 amino acids. The germline gives CDR1 LNHNV, CDR2 YYDKDF (reference sequence). The CDR3 DNA sequence: TGTGCCACCAGCCCCTCCACCGGGGAGCTGTTTTTT. Its translation: CATSPSTGELFF.

The CDR3 loop reads CASSIGQGGETQYF. For the CDR3, the DNA is TGTGCCAGCAGCATCGGACAGGGGGGAGAGACCCAGTACTTC. The V and J genes are TRBV7-3 and TRBJ2-5; 10 nucleotides align to TRBD1. The CDR3 totals 14 residues. Germline-derived CDR1 and CDR2 are SGHTA and FQGTGA. Trimming took 5 bases from V and 4 from J; bases not matched to a gene: 4. Together with reference TRBV7-3 and TRBJ2-5, the CDR3 gives the full variable domain: GAGVSQTPSNKVTEKGKYVELRCDPISGHTALYWYRQSLGQGPEFLIYFQGTGAADDSGLPNDRFFAVRPEGSVSTLKIQRTERGDSAVYLCASSIGQGGETQYFGPGTRLLVL.

This chain uses TRBV25-1 with TRBJ2-5; 7 nucleotides agree with TRBD1. This CDR3 comprises 10 residues. The V gene's germline CDR1 is MGHDK and CDR2 SYGVNS. V trimming: 8 bases; J trimming: 9 bases; junction bases outside the gene matches: 3. The CDR3 is CASAQGAQYF. The CDR3 nucleotides are TGTGCCAGCGCCCAGGGGGCCCAGTACTTC.

The chain is built from TRBV7-2 and TRBJ2-3; tentative D call: TRBD2 (5 bases). The CDR3 has 13 residues. CDR1 is SGHTA, CDR2 FQGNSA, per germline. Trimming took off 0 bases at V and 4 bases at J, with 5 bases between the two ends. DNA of the CDR3: TGTGCCAGCAGCTTAGCGGGAGCAGATACGCAGTATTTT. Amino acid sequence: CASSLAGADTQYF.

The V gene is TRBV6-5, the J gene TRBJ2-1; D unresolved. CDR3 size: 15 residues. The V gene's germline CDR1 is MNHEY and CDR2 SVGAGI. The germline V and J ends were trimmed by 6 bases and 0 bases, with 12 bases remaining between them. CDR3 region: CASSRSRSSYNEQFF. CDR3 DNA sequence: TGTGCCAGCAGCCGATCTAGGAGCTCCTACAATGAGCAGTTCTTC.

The rearrangement uses TRBV5-4 and TRBJ2-3; tentative D call: TRBD2 (6 bases). Trimming removed 2 bases from V and 2 bases from J, with 12 bases in between. There are 15 residues in the CDR3. Germline loops: CDR1 SGHNT, CDR2 YYREEE (reference sequence). The CDR3 DNA follows: TGTGCCAGCAGCTTTGATCTAGCGCACACAGATACGCAGTATTTT. Its protein product is CASSFDLAHTDTQYF.

The V call is TRBV7-2, the J call TRBJ2-7, with 8 bases lining up with TRBD2. Germline assignment: CDR1 SGHTA and CDR2 FQGNSA. This CDR3 has 16 residues. V shed 1 base, J shed 2 bases, and the junction held 7 bases outside the gene matches. For the CDR3, the DNA is TGTGCCAGCAGCTTAGTAAGCGGGAGTCTTACCTACGAGCAGTACTTC. It is translated as CASSLVSGSLTYEQYF.

This clone showed up just once. This chain links TRBV9 with TRBJ2-3; D gene ambiguous. This CDR3 comprises 14 residues. The V gene lost 0 bases and the J gene lost 4 bases, with 9 bases spanning the gap. In germline, CDR1 is SGDLS, CDR2 YYNGEE. In nucleotides, the CDR3 is TGTGCCAGCAGCGTAGGGGCTAACTCAGATACGCAGTATTTT. Protein product: CASSVGANSDTQYF.

The chain combines TRBV5-1 with TRBJ2-7; the match to TRBD2 covers 12 bases. Trimming took 4 bases from V and 5 from J; bases not matched to a gene: 16. This CDR3 is 18 amino acids long. Germline V gene lookup returns CDR1 SGHRS and CDR2 YFSETQ. CDR3 nucleotide sequence: TGCGCCAGCAGCCCAGAGACTAGCGGGAGCTTAGGAATCCACGAGCAGTACTTC. This encodes CASSPETSGSLGIHEQYF.

V and J are TRBV11-3 and TRBJ2-3; 13 bases map to TRBD2. Germline CDR1 and CDR2: SGHNT and YENEEA. The ends lost 2 bases at V and 4 bases at J; junction bases unmatched: 3. This CDR3 contains 16 residues. For the CDR3, the DNA is TGTGCCAGCAGCTTACGGACTAGCGGGAGTCCAGATACGCAGTATTTT. Its protein is CASSLRTSGSPDTQYF.

The rearrangement links TRBV5-1 to TRBJ2-5; a weak D match, TRBD2 (6 bases). The CDR3 consists of 13 residues. V lost 1 base to trimming and J lost 4 bases, with 8 bases between them. Germline CDR1 SGHRS, CDR2 YFSETQ. The CDR3 DNA is TGCGCCAGCAGCTTGATCGGGGGAGAGACCCAGTACTTC. This codes for CASSLIGGETQYF.

This sequence joins TRBV30 and TRBJ1-1, with a tentative D call TRBD1 (5 bases). The germline CDR1 and CDR2 sequences are GTSNPN and SVGIG (reference sequence). This CDR3 has 13 residues. The CDR3 sequence is CAHAVGVSTEAFF. The DNA of the CDR3 is TGTGCTCACGCGGTAGGGGTGAGCACTGAAGCTTTCTTT.